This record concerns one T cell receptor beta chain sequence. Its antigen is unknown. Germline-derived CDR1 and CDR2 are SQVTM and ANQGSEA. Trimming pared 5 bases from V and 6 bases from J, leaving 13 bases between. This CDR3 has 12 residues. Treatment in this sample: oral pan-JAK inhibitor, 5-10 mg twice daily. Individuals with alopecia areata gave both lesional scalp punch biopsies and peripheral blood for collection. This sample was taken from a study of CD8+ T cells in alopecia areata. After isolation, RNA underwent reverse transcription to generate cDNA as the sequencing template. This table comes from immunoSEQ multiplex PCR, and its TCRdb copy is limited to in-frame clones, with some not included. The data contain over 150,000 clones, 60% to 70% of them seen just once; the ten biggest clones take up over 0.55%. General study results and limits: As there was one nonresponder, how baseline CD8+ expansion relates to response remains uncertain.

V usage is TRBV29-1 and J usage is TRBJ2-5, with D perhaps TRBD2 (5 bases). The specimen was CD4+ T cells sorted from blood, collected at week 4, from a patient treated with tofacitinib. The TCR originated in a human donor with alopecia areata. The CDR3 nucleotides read TGCAGCGTTCGGACTGTCATGAAGACCCAGTACTTC. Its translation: CSVRTVMKTQYF.